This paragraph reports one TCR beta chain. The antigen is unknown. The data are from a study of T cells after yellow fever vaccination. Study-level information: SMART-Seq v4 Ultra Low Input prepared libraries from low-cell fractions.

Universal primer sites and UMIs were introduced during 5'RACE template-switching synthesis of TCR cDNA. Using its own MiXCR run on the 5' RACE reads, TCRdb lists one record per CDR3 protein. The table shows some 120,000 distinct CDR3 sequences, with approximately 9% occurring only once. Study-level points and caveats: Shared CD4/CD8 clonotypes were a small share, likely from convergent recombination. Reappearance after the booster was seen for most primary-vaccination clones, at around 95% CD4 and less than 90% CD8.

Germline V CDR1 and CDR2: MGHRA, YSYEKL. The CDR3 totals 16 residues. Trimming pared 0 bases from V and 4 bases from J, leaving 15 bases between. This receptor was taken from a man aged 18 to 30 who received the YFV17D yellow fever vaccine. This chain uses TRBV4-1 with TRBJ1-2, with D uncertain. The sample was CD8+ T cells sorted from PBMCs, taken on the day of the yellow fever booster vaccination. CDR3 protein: CASSQEERTFGYGYTF. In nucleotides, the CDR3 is TGCGCCAGCAGCCAAGAAGAAAGGACGTTTGGCTATGGCTACACCTTC.